A selection of T cell receptor beta chains follows, all from one sample in a study of regulatory T cells in long-lasting Graves disease. Using its own MiXCR run on the multiplex PCR reads, TCRdb lists one record per CDR3 protein. This table has some 500,000 distinct CDR3 sequences, roughly 15% appearing once. These data were also reused for a study on T cells in Graves' hyperthyroidism and ophthalmopathy.

The specimen was peripheral blood mononuclear cells (PBMCs), collected at new diagnosis, from a patient treated with antithyroid drugs. These receptors all stem from a woman aged 40-65 years with Graves disease. Both conserved end residues are part of each CDR3. A D gene is named only where the DNA matches it firmly. The listing skips clone size in some rows; elsewhere it reads once, few, many or a size class.

D,J,V,size,length,CDR3,DNA
.,TRBJ1-1,TRBV4-1,.,15,CASSQTGMRETEAFF,TGCGCCAGCAGCCAAACAGGGATGCGGGAAACTGAAGCTTTCTTT
TRBD1,TRBJ2-7,TRBV7-6,.,16,CASSLTPDRGQNEQYF,TGTGCCAGCAGCTTAACCCCGGACAGGGGGCAGAACGAGCAGTACTTC
TRBD1,TRBJ1-1,TRBV5-5,few,13,CASTFNKDREVFF,TGTGCCAGCACCTTCAATAAGGACAGGGAAGTGTTCTTT
.,TRBJ2-5,TRBV29-1,many,14,CSVAPGRSGETQYF,TGCAGCGTTGCCCCAGGGCGGTCTGGGGAGACCCAGTACTTC
.,TRBJ1-1,TRBV20-1,.,12,CSAKQLNTEAFF,TGCAGTGCAAAACAGCTGAACACTGAAGCTTTCTTT
.,TRBJ2-3,TRBV6-2/TRBV6-3,few,11,CATRATDTQYF,TGTGCGACCCGGGCGACAGATACGCAGTATTTT
.,TRBJ1-4,TRBV14,few,16,CASSQDWTAQNEKLFF,TGTGCCAGCAGCCAAGACTGGACAGCACAAAATGAAAAACTGTTTTTT
.,TRBJ1-1,TRBV10-3,many,16,CAISDSETGWGTEAFF,TGTGCCATCAGTGACTCAGAGACAGGATGGGGCACTGAAGCTTTCTTT
TRBD2,TRBJ2-7,TRBV18,many,17,CASSPLPGLAGFYEQYF,TGTGCCAGCTCACCACTACCCGGACTAGCGGGGTTCTACGAGCAGTACTTC
.,TRBJ2-7,TRBV5-1,.,11,CASSQLEEQYF,TGCGCCAGCAGCCAGTTGGAGGAGCAGTACTTC
.,TRBJ2-7,TRBV6-5,few,12,CASSSPIYGQYF,TGTGCCAGCAGTTCTCCGATCTACGGGCAGTACTTC
.,TRBJ2-1,TRBV20-1,.,13,CSARVGINREQFF,TGCAGTGCTAGAGTTGGGATCAACAGGGAGCAGTTCTTC
.,TRBJ2-1,TRBV13,.,15,CASSWRGGSYNEQFF,TGTGCCAGCAGCTGGAGAGGGGGCTCCTACAATGAGCAGTTCTTC
.,TRBJ1-4,TRBV7-8,few,15,CASSRIGNAGEKLFF,TGTGCCAGCAGCAGGATAGGGAATGCTGGCGAAAAACTGTTTTTT
.,TRBJ2-1,TRBV27,.,16,CASSSPWRNLYNEQFF,TGTGCCAGCAGTTCCCCCTGGCGGAACCTATACAATGAGCAGTTCTTC
.,TRBJ1-5,TRBV12-3/TRBV12-4,many,13,CASSRGYNQPQHF,TGTGCCAGCAGTCGGGGATACAATCAGCCCCAGCATTTT
.,TRBJ1-1,TRBV6-1,many,13,CASSPRENTEAFF,TGTGCCAGCTCACCTAGAGAGAACACTGAAGCTTTCTTT
.,TRBJ2-1,TRBV7-9,.,15,CASSLAETSHNEQFF,TGTGCCAGCAGCTTGGCCGAGACTAGTCACAATGAGCAGTTCTTC
.,TRBJ2-7,TRBV3-1,many,16,CASSQDGWARTYEQYF,TGTGCCAGCAGCCAAGATGGATGGGCGCGAACTTACGAGCAGTACTTC
TRBD1,TRBJ2-1,TRBV25-1,few,13,CASKTGDHNEQFF,TGTGCCAGTAAAACAGGGGACCACAATGAGCAGTTCTTC
TRBD2,TRBJ2-3,TRBV7-2,many,14,CASDQRGVLYTQYF,TGTGCGAGCGACCAGCGGGGGGTACTTTACACGCAGTATTTT
.,TRBJ2-2,TRBV6-5,many,17,CASSYSILEGSTGELFF,TGTGCCAGCAGTTACTCGATCTTGGAGGGGAGCACCGGGGAGCTGTTTTTT
.,TRBJ2-7,TRBV18,few,11,CASSQENEQYF,TGTGCCAGCTCACAGGAGAACGAGCAGTACTTC
.,TRBJ1-1,TRBV12-3/TRBV12-4,.,14,CASRYGEGVAEAFF,TGTGCCAGCAGATACGGGGAAGGGGTGGCTGAAGCTTTCTTT
.,TRBJ2-7,TRBV20-1,few,11,CSAREDYEQYF,TGCAGTGCTAGAGAAGACTACGAGCAGTACTTC